Sequencing of this T cell receptor (beta chain) was carried out in a study of blood T cell repertoires in COVID-19. Across the study: Samples representing acute and convalescent COVID-19 were sourced from the United States, Italy and Spain. Sample material is recorded as cDNA or gDNA derived from T cells, B-cell-depleted T cells, or PBMCs.

In the authors' methods: Using reference gene primer amplification, nucleated cell counts were estimated. The data were produced by immunoSEQ multiplex PCR, yet TCRdb's version contains in-frame clones alone and is incomplete. V and J calls and clone size are as listed in that table; D and trimming were resolved from the DNA. The sample has a few hundred thousand clones; around 87% are singletons. Enrolled during active infection, Seattle patients were then followed longitudinally. V was shortened by 5 bases and J by 0 bases, with 23 bases between the two germline ends. Per the germline V gene, CDR1 is LNHDA and CDR2 is SQIVND (reference sequence). This CDR3 has 19 residues. This clone was seen just once.

Sequenced input: peripheral blood. This sequence originates from a woman aged 25-40 years with COVID-19, enrolled during active disease. This chain connects TRBV19 to TRBJ2-4; a weak D match, TRBD1 (6 bases). CDR3 sequence reads: CASSFPRGSASSAKNIQYF. The CDR3 region has the DNA TGTGCCAGTAGTTTTCCCAGGGGTTCGGCTTCCTCAGCCAAAAACATTCAGTACTTC.